The 20 T cell receptor beta chains given below trace back to one sample, sequenced in a study of beta chain features in type 1 diabetes. Study conclusions and caveats: Shorter TCRB CDR3s, moderately but significantly so, were found in Type 1 diabetes patients in all four CD4+ subsets.

The authors reverse transcribed all of the isolated RNA, so sequencing captured expressed TCRB transcripts. Profiled with immunoSEQ multiplex PCR; TCRdb holds only in-frame clones, not every one. This sample carries some 350,000 clones, 13% of them seen once, and the ten largest clones take roughly 0.015%. No antigen is known for these receptors. Sequencing was done on a sample of naive CD4+ T cells from blood. Every receptor here comes from a woman between 18 and 29 years old with type 1 diabetes.

The chain employs TRBV2 and TRBJ2-3; TRBD2 matches at 8 bases. V was clipped by 7 bases and J by 2 bases; unmatched bases: 14. The V gene's germline CDR1 is SNHLY and CDR2 FYNNEI. This CDR3 is built from 17 residues. The CDR3 sequence: CASTYPGLAPHTDTQYF. The DNA of the CDR3 is TGTGCCAGCACATACCCCGGACTAGCACCCCACACAGATACGCAGTATTTT.

This clone occurred a few times. This chain links TRBV4-3 with TRBJ1-2; possibly TRBD1 for D (5 bases). The CDR3 is 16 amino acids. V was shortened by 0 bases and J by 1 base, with 12 bases between the two germline ends. Germline values: CDR1 LGHNA, CDR2 YSLEER. The CDR3 DNA is TGCGCCAGCAGCCAAGAACGACAGCTCCATAACTATGGCTACACCTTC. This translates into CASSQERQLHNYGYTF.

The table lists this clone with a few counts. The CDR3 here is CASSPSVGEPLGLGELFF. The CDR3 DNA reads as TGTGCCAGCAGCCCCTCAGTTGGGGAGCCCTTGGGGTTGGGGGAGCTGTTTTTT. V and J are TRBV5-7 and TRBJ2-2; D may be TRBD2 (5 bases). TRBV5-7 has ORF status, its function being uncertain. Trimming removed 4 bases at V and 8 bases at J, with 27 bases between. CDR3 length: 18 residues.

The table lists this clone with a few counts. CDR3 nucleotides: TGTGCCAGCAGCTTAGTTGGCCCAGGGCCGAACACTGAAGCTTTCTTT. As protein: CASSLVGPGPNTEAFF. The chain couples TRBV7-9 to TRBJ1-1, with D tentatively TRBD1 (5 bases). V lost 1 base and J lost 1, with 13 bases in between. This CDR3 region has 16 residues. Per germline, CDR1 SEHNR and CDR2 FQNEAQ (reference sequence).

The chain uses TRBV28 and TRBJ2-5, with 11 bases matching TRBD1. Per the germline V gene, CDR1 is MDHEN and CDR2 is SYDVKM. The V and J ends lost 7 bases and 5 bases, in that order; junction bases with no gene match: 9. CDR3 length equals 15 residues. For the CDR3, the DNA is TGTGCCAGCACCCACCCAGGGACAGGGGGGGAGACCCAGTACTTC. Translating it yields CASTHPGTGGETQYF.

The chain recombines TRBV6-5 with TRBJ2-5, with TRBD1 as a possible D gene (5 bases). The CDR3 covers 14 residues. Germline CDR1 is MNHEY and CDR2 is SVGAGI. The germline V and J ends were trimmed by 7 bases and 5 bases, with 17 bases remaining between them. Written as DNA, the CDR3 is TGTGCCAGCACTCGTGAAGGGGTGAGGGAGACCCAGTACTTC. Amino acids: CASTREGVRETQYF.

This clone was counted only a few times. This sequence joins TRBV11-2 and TRBJ1-2; D may be TRBD1 (6 bases). This CDR3 spans 13 amino acids. In germline, CDR1 is SGHAT, CDR2 FQNNGV. Trimming took 7 bases from V and 4 from J, leaving 13 bases between them. The CDR3 nucleotides read TGTGCCAGCACCACCGCCAGGGGCTATGGCTACACCTTC. Protein: CASTTARGYGYTF.

This clone was seen a few times. The chain links TRBV4-2 to TRBJ2-1; TRBD2 agrees at 10 bases. The CDR3 has 16 amino acids. Trimming cost V 0 bases and J 4 bases; bases outside gene matches: 3. CDR1 is LGHNA and CDR2 is YNFKEQ in the germline V gene. The CDR3 bases are TGTGCCAGCAGCCAAGAGCTTAGCGGGGGGTACAATGAGCAGTTCTTC. This gives the protein CASSQELSGGYNEQFF.

This clone was observed a few times. The chain uses TRBV6-5 and TRBJ2-7; D possibly corresponds to TRBD2 (5 bases). From germline, CDR1 is MNHEY and CDR2 SVGAGI. The germline V and J ends were trimmed by 8 bases and 5 bases, with 16 bases remaining between them. This CDR3 is 13 amino acids long. CDR3 DNA: TGTGCCAGCCGGGATCCGGGAAACCACGAGCAGTACTTC. This sequence encodes CASRDPGNHEQYF.

This clone was seen a few times. This chain links TRBV2 with TRBJ2-1; no clear D. V dropped 6 bases and J dropped 6 bases, with 9 bases sitting between them. Germline V gene sequence: CDR1 SNHLY, CDR2 FYNNEI. The length of the CDR3 is 12 residues. CDR3 residues: CASSPSRNEQFF. The CDR3 bases are TGTGCCAGCAGCCCCAGTCGCAATGAGCAGTTCTTC.

This clone has a handful of counts. Here the CDR3 reads CASSLAGTRGETQYF. The DNA for the CDR3 is TGTGCCAGCAGCTTAGCTGGGACTAGAGGGGAGACCCAGTACTTC. The rearrangement links TRBV7-2 to TRBJ2-5, with TRBD2 matching 8 bases. The CDR3 is made up of 15 amino acids. V trimming: 0 bases; J trimming: 5 bases; junction bases outside the gene matches: 5. Germline-derived CDR1 and CDR2 are SGHTA and FQGNSA.

The J gene is TRBJ2-7, the V gene TRBV18; tentative D call: TRBD2 (6 bases). CDR1 and CDR2 (germline): KGHSH, LQKENI. V lost 3 bases and J lost 6, with 12 bases in between. This CDR3 has 13 amino acids. CDR3 nucleotide sequence: TGTGCCAGCTCACCCCCCATCGGGGGCGAGCAGTACTTC. Translation gives CASSPPIGGEQYF.

This clone was seen a few times. The rearrangement joins TRBV5-4 to TRBJ2-4, with D tentatively TRBD1 (6 bases). CDR1 SGHNT and CDR2 YYREEE come from the germline V gene (reference sequence). V lost 4 bases and J 0 bases, leaving 17 bases between the germline ends. The CDR3 has 17 residues. The CDR3 loop reads CASSPNGQPSAKNIQYF. The CDR3 nucleotides read TGTGCCAGCAGCCCTAATGGACAGCCTTCAGCCAAAAACATTCAGTACTTC.

This clone was recorded a few times. This chain uses TRBV5-1 with TRBJ2-1; TRBD2 matches 14 bases. V gave up 5 bases and J gave up 9 bases; unmatched junction bases: 7. The CDR3 extends over 15 amino acids. Germline CDR1 and CDR2: SGHRS and YFSETQ. Here the CDR3 reads CASRQGLAGAGEQFF. DNA for the CDR3: TGCGCCAGCAGGCAGGGACTAGCGGGAGCGGGTGAGCAGTTCTTC.

This clone was detected only a few times. The rearrangement joins TRBV30 to TRBJ1-1, with TRBD1 matching 7 bases. The germline V gene has CDR1 GTSNPN and CDR2 SVGIG (reference sequence). J gave up 1 base and V 0 bases, and 2 bases lay outside the gene matches. There are 14 residues in the CDR3. DNA of the CDR3: TGTGCCTGGAGTGTCGACAGGGAGAACACTGAAGCTTTCTTT. Its translation is CAWSVDRENTEAFF.

The chain joins TRBV6-5 to TRBJ2-7; possible D gene TRBD1, 5 bases. V lost 0 bases to trimming and J lost 6 bases, with 12 bases between them. The CDR3 has 14 residues. In germline, CDR1 is MNHEY, CDR2 SVGAGI. Written as DNA, the CDR3 is TGTGCCAGCAGTTACTCGGGGCTAGGGGTCGAGCAGTACGTC. This translates into CASSYSGLGVEQYV.

This clone was seen only a few times. The chain carries TRBV29-1 and TRBJ1-1; 7 bases fit TRBD1. Germline CDR1 SQVTM, CDR2 ANQGSEA. The length of the CDR3 is 11 residues. V shed 6 bases and J 6 bases; nucleotides not matched to a gene: 4. The CDR3 sequence is CSVTGVAEAFF. DNA for the CDR3: TGCAGCGTCACAGGGGTGGCTGAAGCTTTCTTT.

The rearrangement links TRBV30 to TRBJ1-1; D unresolved. V dropped 4 bases and J dropped 8 bases, with 14 bases sitting between them. From germline, CDR1 is GTSNPN and CDR2 SVGIG (reference sequence). The CDR3 runs to 12 residues. The CDR3 DNA is TGTGCCTGGATCCTGTCCGGTCCGGAAGCTTTCTTT. It codes for CAWILSGPEAFF.

The rearrangement links TRBV7-9 to TRBJ2-1, with 13 bases lining up with TRBD2. The junction had 2 bases not matched to a gene; V was cut back by 8 bases and J by 7 bases. CDR3 length: 13 amino acids. CDR1 and CDR2 (germline): SEHNR, FQNEAQ (reference sequence). CDR3 in amino acids: CASQGLAGNEQFF. In nucleotides, the CDR3 is TGTGCCAGCCAGGGACTAGCGGGAAATGAGCAGTTCTTC.

This clone was detected a few times. The rearrangement uses TRBV18 and TRBJ1-1; tentatively, D is TRBD1 (5 bases). The CDR3 extends over 15 amino acids. V was shortened by 6 bases and J by 0 bases, with 14 bases between the two germline ends. Germline V gene lookup returns CDR1 KGHSH and CDR2 LQKENI. CDR3 DNA sequence: TGTGCCAGCTCTCCCCCGCAGGGCCTGAACACTGAAGCTTTCTTT. It yields the protein CASSPPQGLNTEAFF.